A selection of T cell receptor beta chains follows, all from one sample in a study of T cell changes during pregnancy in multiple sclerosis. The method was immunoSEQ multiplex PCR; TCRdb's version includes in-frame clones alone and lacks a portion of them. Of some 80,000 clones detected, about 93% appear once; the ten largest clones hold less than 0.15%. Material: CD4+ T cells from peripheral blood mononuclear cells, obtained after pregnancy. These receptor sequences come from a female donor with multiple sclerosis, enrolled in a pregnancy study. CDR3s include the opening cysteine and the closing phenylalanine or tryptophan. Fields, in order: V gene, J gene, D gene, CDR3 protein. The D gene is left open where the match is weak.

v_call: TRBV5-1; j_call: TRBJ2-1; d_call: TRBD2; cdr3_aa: CASSQTSGLYNEQFF
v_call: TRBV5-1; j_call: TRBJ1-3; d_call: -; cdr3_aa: CASSLEGPRVWGNTIYF
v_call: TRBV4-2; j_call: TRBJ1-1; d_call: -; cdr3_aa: CASSQEAVTENTEAFF
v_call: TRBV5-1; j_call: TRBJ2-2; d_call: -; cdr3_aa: CASSLRAGVTGELFF
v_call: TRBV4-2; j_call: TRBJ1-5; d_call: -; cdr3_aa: CASSPASTRGPQHF
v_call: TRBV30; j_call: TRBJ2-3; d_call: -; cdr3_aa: CAWKLRGALSTDTQYF
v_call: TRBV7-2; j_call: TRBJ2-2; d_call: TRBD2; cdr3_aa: CASSSVGGLAGSGELFF
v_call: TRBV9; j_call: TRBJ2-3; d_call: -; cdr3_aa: CASSVGRGSTDTQYF
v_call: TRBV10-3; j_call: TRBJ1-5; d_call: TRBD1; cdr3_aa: CAISDAGQGNQPQHF
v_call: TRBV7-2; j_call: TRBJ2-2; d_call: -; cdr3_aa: CASSHPGLSYTGELFF
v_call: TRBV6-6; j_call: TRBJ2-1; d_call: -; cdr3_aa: CASRQLYKWNEQFF
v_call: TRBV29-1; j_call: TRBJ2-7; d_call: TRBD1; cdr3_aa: CSVLGLTGTVVSYEQYF
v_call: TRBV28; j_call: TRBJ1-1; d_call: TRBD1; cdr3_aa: CASSLGPGTGGMNTEAFF
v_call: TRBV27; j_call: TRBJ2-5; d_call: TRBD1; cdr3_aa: CASSFGQGALLETQYF
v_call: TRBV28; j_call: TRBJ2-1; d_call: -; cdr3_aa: CASSLRLASYNEQFF
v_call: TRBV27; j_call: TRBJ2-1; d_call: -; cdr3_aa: CASSLKGPSTPYNEQFF
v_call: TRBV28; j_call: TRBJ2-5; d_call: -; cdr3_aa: CASRAGAETQYF
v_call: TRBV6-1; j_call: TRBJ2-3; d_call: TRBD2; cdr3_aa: CASSVPVGLAGNEYF
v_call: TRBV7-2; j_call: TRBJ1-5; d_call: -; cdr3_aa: CASSLAQGNQPQHF
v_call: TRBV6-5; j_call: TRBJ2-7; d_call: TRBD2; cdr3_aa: CASGFLAGSSEQYF
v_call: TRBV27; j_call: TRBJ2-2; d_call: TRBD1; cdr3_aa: CASRRGPNTGELFF
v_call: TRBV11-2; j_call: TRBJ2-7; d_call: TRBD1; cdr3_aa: CASSLRDSSYEQYF
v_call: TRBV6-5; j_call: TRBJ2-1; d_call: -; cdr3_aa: CASSYNPSAYNEQFF
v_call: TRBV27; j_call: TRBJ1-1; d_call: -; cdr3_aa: CASSTDLNTEAFF
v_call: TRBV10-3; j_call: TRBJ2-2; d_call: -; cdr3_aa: CAIWTAWGTGELFF
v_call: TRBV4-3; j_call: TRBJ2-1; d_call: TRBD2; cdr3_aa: CASSQESSGRDYEQFF
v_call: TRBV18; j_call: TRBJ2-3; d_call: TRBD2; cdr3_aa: CAVSGRALTDTQYF